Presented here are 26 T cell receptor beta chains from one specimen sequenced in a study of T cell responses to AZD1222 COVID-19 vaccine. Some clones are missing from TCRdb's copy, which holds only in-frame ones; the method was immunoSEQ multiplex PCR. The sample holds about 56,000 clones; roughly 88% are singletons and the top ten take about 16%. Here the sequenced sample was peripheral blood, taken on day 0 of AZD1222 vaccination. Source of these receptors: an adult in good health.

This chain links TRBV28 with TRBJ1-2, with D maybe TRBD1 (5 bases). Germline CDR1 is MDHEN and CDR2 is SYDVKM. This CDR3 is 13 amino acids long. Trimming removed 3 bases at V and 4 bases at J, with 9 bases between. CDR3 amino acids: CASSFGGGYGYTF. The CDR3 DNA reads TGTGCCAGCAGTTTTGGTGGGGGCTATGGCTACACCTTC.

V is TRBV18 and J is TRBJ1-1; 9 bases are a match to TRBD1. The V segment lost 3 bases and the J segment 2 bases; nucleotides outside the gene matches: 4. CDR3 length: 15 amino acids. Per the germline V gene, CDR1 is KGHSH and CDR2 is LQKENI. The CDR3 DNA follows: TGTGCCAGCTCACCTCGGGACAGGGCCAACACTGAAGCTTTCTTT. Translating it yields CASSPRDRANTEAFF.

The CDR3 DNA sequence: TGTGCCAGCAGCCAAGAGCTGAACACTGAAGCTTTCTTT. It is translated as CASSQELNTEAFF. This chain joins TRBV3-1 (or the pseudogene TRBV3-2) and TRBJ1-1; D is ambiguous. CDR1 LGHDT and CDR2 YNNKEL come from the germline V gene (reference sequence). This CDR3 spans 13 amino acids. V was trimmed by 0 bases and J by 0 bases, leaving 2 bases between them.

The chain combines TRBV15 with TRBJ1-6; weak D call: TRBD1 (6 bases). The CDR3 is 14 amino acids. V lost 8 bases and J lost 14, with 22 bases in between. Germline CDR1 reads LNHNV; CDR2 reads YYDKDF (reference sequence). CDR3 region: CATGARQKGVTLHF. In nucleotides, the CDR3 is TGTGCCACCGGAGCGCGACAAAAGGGGGTTACCCTCCACTTT.

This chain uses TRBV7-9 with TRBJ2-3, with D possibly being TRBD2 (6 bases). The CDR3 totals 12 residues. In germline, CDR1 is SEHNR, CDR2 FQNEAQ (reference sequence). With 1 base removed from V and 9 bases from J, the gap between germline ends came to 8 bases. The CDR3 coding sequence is TGTGCCAGCAGCTTAGAGGGGAGGACGCAGTATTTT. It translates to CASSLEGRTQYF.

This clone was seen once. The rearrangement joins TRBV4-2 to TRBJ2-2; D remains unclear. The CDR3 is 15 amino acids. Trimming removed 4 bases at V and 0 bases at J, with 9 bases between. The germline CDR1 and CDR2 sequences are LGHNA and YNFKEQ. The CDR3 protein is CASSLTFPNTGELFF. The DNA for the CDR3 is TGTGCCAGCAGCCTGACCTTCCCGAACACCGGGGAGCTGTTTTTT.

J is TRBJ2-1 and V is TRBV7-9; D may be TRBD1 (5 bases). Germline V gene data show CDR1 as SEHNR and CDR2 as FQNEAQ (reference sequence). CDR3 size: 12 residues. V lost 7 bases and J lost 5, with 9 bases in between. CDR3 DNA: TGTGCCAGCAAGGACAATAACAATGAGCAGTTCTTC. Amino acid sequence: CASKDNNNEQFF.

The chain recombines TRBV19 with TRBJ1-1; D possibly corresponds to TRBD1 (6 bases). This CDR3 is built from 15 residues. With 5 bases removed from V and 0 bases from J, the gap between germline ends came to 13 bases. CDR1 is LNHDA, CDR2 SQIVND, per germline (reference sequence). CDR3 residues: CASSPYRDLNTEAFF. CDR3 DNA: TGTGCCAGTAGTCCTTACAGGGATTTGAACACTGAAGCTTTCTTT.

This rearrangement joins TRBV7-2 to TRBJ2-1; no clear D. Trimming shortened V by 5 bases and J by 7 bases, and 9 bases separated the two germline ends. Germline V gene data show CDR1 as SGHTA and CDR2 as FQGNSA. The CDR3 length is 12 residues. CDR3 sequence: CASSPAGNEQFF. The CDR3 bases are TGTGCCAGCAGCCCGGCAGGAAATGAGCAGTTCTTC.

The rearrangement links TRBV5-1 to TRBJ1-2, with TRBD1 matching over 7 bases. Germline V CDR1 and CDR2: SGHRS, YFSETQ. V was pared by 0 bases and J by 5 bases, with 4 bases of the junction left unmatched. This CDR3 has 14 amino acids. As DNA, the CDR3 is TGCGCCAGCAGCTTGGATCCAGGGGGATATGGCTACACCTTC. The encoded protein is CASSLDPGGYGYTF.

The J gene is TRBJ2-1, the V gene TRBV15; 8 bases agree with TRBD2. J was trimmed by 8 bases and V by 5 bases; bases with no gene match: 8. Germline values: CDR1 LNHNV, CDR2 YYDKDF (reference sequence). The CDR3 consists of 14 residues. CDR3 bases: TGTGCCACCAGCGGGGGACTAGGAGGCGATGAGCAGTTCTTC. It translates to CATSGGLGGDEQFF.

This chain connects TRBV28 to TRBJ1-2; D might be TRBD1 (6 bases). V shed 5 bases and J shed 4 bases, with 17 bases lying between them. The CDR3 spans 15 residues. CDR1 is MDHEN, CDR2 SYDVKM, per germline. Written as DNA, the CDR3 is TGTGCCAGCAGTCCCCTCAACCGGGACACCTATGGCTACACCTTC. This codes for CASSPLNRDTYGYTF.

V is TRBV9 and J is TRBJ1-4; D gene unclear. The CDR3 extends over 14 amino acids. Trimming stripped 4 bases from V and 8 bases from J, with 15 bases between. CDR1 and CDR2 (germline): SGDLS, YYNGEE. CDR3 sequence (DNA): TGTGCCAGCAGCATTGGGGTTTCCAAGGAAAAACTGTTTTTT. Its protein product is CASSIGVSKEKLFF. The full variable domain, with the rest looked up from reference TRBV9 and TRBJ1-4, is DSGVTQTPKHLITATGQRVTLRCSPRSGDLSVYWYQQSLDQGLQFLIQYYNGEERAKGNILERFSAQQFPDLHSELNLSSLELGDSALYFCASSIGVSKEKLFFGSGTQLSVL.

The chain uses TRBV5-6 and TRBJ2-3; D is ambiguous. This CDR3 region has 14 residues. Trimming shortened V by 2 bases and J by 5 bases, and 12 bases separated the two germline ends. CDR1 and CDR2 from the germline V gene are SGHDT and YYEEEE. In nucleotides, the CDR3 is TGTGCCAGCAGCTTAAGAAGGGAAGGAGATACGCAGTATTTT. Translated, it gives CASSLRREGDTQYF.

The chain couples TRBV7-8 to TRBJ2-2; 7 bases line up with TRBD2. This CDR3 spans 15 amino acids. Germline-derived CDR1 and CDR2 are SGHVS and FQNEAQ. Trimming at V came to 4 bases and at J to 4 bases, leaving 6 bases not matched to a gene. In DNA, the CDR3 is TGTGCCAGCAGCTCCCGGGGGGTACCCACCGGGGAGCTGTTTTTT. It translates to CASSSRGVPTGELFF.

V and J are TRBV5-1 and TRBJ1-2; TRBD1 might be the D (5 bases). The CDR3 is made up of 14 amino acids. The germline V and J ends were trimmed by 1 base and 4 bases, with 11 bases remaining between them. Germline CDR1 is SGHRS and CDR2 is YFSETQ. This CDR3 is CASSLSAGTYGYTF. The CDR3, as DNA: TGCGCCAGCAGCTTGAGTGCAGGGACCTATGGCTACACCTTC.

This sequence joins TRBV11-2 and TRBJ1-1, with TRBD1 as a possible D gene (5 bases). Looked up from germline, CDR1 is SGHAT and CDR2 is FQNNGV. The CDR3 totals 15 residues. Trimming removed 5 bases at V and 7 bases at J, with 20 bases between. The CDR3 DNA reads TGTGCCAGCAGCCAGTGGGCCTCGAAGGGGTTTGAAGCTTTCTTT. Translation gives CASSQWASKGFEAFF.

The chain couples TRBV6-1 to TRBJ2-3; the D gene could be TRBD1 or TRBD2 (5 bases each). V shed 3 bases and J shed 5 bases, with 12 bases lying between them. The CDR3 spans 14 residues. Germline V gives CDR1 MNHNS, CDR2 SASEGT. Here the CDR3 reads CASSEGVWVDTQYF. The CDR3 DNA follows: TGTGCCAGCAGTGAGGGGGTCTGGGTAGATACGCAGTATTTT.

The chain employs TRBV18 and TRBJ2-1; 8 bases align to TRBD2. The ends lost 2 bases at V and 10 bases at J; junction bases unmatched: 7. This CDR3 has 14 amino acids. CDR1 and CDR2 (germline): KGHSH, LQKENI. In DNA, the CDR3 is TGTGCCAGCTCACCAGCGGGCGGACTAGCAGAGCAGTTCTTC. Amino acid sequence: CASSPAGGLAEQFF.

The CDR3 region is CASRLKQGTEAFF. The CDR3 region has the DNA TGTGCCAGCAGATTAAAACAGGGGACTGAAGCTTTCTTT. The genes are TRBV6-5 and TRBJ1-1; TRBD1 aligns across 7 bases. CDR1 and CDR2 from the germline V gene are MNHEY and SVGAGI. The CDR3 sequence is 13 residues long. V shed 6 bases, J shed 5 bases, and the junction held 6 bases outside the gene matches.

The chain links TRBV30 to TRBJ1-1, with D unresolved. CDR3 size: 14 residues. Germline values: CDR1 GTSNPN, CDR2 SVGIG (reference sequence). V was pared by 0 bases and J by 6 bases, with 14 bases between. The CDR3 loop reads CAWSVRGIYAEAFF. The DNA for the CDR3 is TGTGCCTGGAGTGTACGAGGGATCTACGCTGAAGCTTTCTTT.

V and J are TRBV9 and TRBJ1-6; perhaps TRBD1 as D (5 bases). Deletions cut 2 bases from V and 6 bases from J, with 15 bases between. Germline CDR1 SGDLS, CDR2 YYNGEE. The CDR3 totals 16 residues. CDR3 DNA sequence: TGTGCCAGCAGCGTCGAGCGGGGGATCGGTAATTCACCCCTCCACTTT. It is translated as CASSVERGIGNSPLHF.

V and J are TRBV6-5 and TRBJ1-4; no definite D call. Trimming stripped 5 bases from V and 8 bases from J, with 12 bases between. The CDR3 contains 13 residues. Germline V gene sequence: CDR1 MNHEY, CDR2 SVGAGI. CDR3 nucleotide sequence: TGTGCCAGCAGTCCCCCCGGCGGCGAAAAACTGTTTTTT. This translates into CASSPPGGEKLFF.

CDR3 DNA: TGTGCCAGCAGCGAATTTTCAAGCGGGGAGCTGTTTTTT. Protein sequence: CASSEFSSGELFF. V and J are TRBV7-6 and TRBJ2-2; no definite D call. CDR1 and CDR2 (germline): SGHVS, FNYEAQ. The CDR3 is 13 residues long. V was cut by 5 bases and J by 7 bases, with 11 bases left in between.

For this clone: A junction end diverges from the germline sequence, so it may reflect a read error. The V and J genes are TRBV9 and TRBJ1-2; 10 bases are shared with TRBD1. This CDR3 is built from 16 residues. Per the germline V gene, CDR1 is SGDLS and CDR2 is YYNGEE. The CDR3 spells CASSERTGTGDPGYSF. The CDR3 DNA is TGTGCCAGCAGCGAAAGAACCGGGACAGGGGATCCTGGCTACTCCTTC.

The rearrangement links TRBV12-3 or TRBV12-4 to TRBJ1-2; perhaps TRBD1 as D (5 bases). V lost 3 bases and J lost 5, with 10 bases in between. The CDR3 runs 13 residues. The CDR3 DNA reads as TGTGCCAGCAGTTTGGGGCGGCCTTATGGCTACACCTTC. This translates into CASSLGRPYGYTF.